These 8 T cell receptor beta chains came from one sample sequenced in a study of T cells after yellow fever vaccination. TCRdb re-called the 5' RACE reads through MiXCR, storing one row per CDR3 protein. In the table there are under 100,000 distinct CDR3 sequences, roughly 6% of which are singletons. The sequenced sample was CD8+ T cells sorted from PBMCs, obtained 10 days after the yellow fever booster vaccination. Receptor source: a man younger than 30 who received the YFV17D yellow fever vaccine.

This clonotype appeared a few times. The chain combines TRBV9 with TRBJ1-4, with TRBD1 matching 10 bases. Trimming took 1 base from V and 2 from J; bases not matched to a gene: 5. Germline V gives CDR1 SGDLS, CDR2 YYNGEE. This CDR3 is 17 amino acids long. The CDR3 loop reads CASSVRDRGITNEKLFF. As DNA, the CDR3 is TGTGCCAGCAGCGTACGGGACAGGGGTATCACTAATGAAAAACTGTTTTTT.

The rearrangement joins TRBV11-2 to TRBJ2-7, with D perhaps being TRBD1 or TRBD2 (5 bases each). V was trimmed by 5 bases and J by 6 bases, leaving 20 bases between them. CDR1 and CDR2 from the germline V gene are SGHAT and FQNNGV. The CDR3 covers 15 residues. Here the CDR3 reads CASSPRARSGSEQYV. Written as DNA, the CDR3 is TGTGCCAGCAGCCCTCGGGCCCGGTCAGGGAGCGAGCAGTACGTC.

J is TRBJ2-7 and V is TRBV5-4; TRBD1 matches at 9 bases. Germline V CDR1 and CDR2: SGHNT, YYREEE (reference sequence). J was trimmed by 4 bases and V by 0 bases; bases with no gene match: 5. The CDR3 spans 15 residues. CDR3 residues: CASSLGGTGLYEQYF. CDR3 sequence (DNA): TGTGCCAGCAGCTTGGGTGGGACAGGGTTGTACGAGCAGTACTTC. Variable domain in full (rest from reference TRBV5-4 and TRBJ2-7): ETGVTQSPTHLIKTRGQQVTLRCSSQSGHNTVSWYQQALGQGPQFIFQYYREEENGRGNFPPRFSGLQFPNYSSELNVNALELDDSALYLCASSLGGTGLYEQYFGPGTRLTVT.

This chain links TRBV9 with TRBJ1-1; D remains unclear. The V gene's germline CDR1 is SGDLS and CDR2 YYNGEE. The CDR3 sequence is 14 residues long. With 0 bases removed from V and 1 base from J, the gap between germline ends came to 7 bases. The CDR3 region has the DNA TGTGCCAGCAGCGTAGGAGGACCGAACACTGAAGCTTTCTTT. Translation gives CASSVGGPNTEAFF.

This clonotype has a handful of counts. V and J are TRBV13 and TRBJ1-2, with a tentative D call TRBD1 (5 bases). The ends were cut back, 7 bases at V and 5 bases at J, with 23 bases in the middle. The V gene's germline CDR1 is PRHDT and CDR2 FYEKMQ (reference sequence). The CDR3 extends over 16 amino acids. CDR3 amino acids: CASTSRTTGAGYGYTF. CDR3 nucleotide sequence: TGTGCCAGCACTAGTCGGACCACTGGGGCGGGATATGGCTACACCTTC.

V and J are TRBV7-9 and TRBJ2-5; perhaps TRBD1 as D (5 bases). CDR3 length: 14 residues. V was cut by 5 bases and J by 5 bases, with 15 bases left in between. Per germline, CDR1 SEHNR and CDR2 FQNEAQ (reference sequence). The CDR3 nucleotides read TGTGCCAGCAGCACGTCAGGGATTTTTGAGACCCAGTACTTC. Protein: CASSTSGIFETQYF.

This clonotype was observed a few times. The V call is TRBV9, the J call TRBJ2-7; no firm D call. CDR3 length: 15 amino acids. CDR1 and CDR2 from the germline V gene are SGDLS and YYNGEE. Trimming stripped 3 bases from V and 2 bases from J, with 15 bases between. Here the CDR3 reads CASSAGPQYPYEQYF. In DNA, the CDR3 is TGTGCCAGCAGCGCCGGGCCCCAATATCCCTACGAGCAGTACTTC.

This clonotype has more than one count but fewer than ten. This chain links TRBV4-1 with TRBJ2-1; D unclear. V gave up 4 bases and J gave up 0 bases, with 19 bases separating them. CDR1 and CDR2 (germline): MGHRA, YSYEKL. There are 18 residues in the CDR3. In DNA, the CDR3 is TGCGCCAGCAGCCCCTTCTCCCGGGCAAAGAGCTCCTACAATGAGCAGTTCTTC. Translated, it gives CASSPFSRAKSSYNEQFF.